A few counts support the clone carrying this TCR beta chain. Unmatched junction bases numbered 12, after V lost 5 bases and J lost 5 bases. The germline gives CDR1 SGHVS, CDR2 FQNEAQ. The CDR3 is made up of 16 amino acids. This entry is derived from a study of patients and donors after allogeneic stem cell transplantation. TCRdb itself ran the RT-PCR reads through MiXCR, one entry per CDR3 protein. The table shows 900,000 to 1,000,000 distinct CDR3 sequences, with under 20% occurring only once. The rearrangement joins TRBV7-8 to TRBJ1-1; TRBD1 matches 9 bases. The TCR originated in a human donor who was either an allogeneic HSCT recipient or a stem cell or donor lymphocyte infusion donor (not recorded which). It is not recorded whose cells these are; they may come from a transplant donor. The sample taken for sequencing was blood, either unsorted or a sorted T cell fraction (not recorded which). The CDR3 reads CASSPDRGLQETEAFF. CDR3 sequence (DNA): TGTGCCAGCAGCCCGGACAGGGGTCTTCAGGAGACTGAAGCTTTCTTT.